The next 30 T cell receptor beta chains were all read from a single sample in a study of T cells in Graves' hyperthyroidism and ophthalmopathy. Amplification of TCR beta CDR3 regions used RNA as the template. First-round RT-PCR of the TCR CDR3 relied on the HTBI primer set. TCRdb used MiXCR to reprocess the multiplex PCR reads, holding one entry per CDR3 protein. This sample carries 640,000 or so distinct CDR3 sequences, approximately 15% of them seen once, and the ten largest clones take about 6.6%. Specimen: blood. The receptors stem from a woman under 30 with Graves' ophthalmopathy.

The chain links TRBV30 to TRBJ2-1, with D possibly TRBD2 on 5 matching bases. V was pared by 2 bases and J by 2 bases, with 16 bases between. Germline V gives CDR1 GTSNPN, CDR2 SVGIG (reference sequence). The CDR3 has 16 residues. The DNA for the CDR3 is TGTGCCTGGAGTTCCTCTGGGCGTAGCGCCTACAATGAGCAGTTCTTC. Amino acid sequence: CAWSSSGRSAYNEQFF. Filled out from reference TRBV30 and TRBJ2-1, the complete variable domain reads SQTIHQWPATLVQPVGSPLSLECTVEGTSNPNLYWYRQAAGRGLQLLFYSVGIGQISSEVPQNLSASRPQDRQFILSSKKLLLSDSGFYLCAWSSSGRSAYNEQFFGPGTRLTVL.

This clonotype has a count of ten or more. This chain links TRBV30 with TRBJ1-5; a weak D match, TRBD1 (5 bases). CDR3 length: 12 residues. CDR1 and CDR2 (germline): GTSNPN, SVGIG (reference sequence). Trimming pared 1 base from V and 6 bases from J, leaving 7 bases between. The CDR3 protein is CAWSEGTQPQHF. The CDR3 nucleotides are TGTGCCTGGAGTGAGGGGACTCAGCCCCAGCATTTT. The variable domain in full, with the rest retrieved from reference TRBV30 and TRBJ1-5, is SQTIHQWPATLVQPVGSPLSLECTVEGTSNPNLYWYRQAAGRGLQLLFYSVGIGQISSEVPQNLSASRPQDRQFILSSKKLLLSDSGFYLCAWSEGTQPQHFGDGTRLSIL.

This chain uses TRBV20-1 with TRBJ2-7; 8 bases are shared with TRBD2. V shed 6 bases and J 7 bases; nucleotides not matched to a gene: 14. Germline CDR1 is DFQATT and CDR2 is SNEGSKA (reference sequence). This CDR3 is built from 14 residues. The CDR3 region has the DNA TGCAGTGCCAAAAGCCCGACTAGCGCTTGGGAGCAGTACTTC. Its translation is CSAKSPTSAWEQYF.

This clonotype was counted many times. The chain combines TRBV27 with TRBJ2-7, with TRBD1 matching 7 bases. The CDR3 covers 13 residues. Trimming cost V 11 bases and J 0 bases; bases outside gene matches: 7. Germline CDR1 MNHEY, CDR2 SMNVEV (reference sequence). The CDR3 bases are TGTGCCTCGACAGGGCACAACTCCTACGAGCAGTACTTC. This codes for CASTGHNSYEQYF.

This clonotype came up many times. This chain links TRBV19 with TRBJ1-1; D unclear. The V gene lost 6 bases and the J gene lost 4 bases, with 15 bases spanning the gap. The CDR3 is made up of 14 amino acids. The germline gives CDR1 LNHDA, CDR2 SQIVND (reference sequence). The CDR3 protein is CASRRTESFTEAFF. The DNA for the CDR3 is TGTGCCAGTAGACGGACCGAGTCCTTCACTGAAGCTTTCTTT. Full variable domain (rest looked up from reference TRBV19 and TRBJ1-1): DGGITQSPKYLFRKEGQNVTLSCEQNLNHDAMYWYRQDPGQGLRLIYYSQIVNDFQKGDIAEGYSVSREKKESFPLTVTSAQKNPTAFYLCASRRTESFTEAFFGQGTRLTVV.

There are many counts of this clonotype. This rearrangement joins TRBV30 to TRBJ2-1; possible D gene TRBD1, 5 bases. The CDR3 consists of 15 residues. From germline, CDR1 is GTSNPN and CDR2 SVGIG (reference sequence). The germline V and J ends were trimmed by 1 base and 0 bases, with 10 bases remaining between them. The CDR3 loop reads CAWSEGEGSYNEQFF. CDR3 bases: TGTGCCTGGAGTGAAGGGGAAGGCTCCTACAATGAGCAGTTCTTC.

This clonotype showed up many times. V usage is TRBV11-3 and J usage is TRBJ1-4; D ambiguous. The CDR3 has 13 residues. Germline loops: CDR1 SGHNT, CDR2 YENEEA. The ends were cut back, 5 bases at V and 4 bases at J, with 8 bases in the middle. This CDR3 is CASSRAVNEKLFF. For the CDR3, the DNA is TGTGCCAGCAGCAGGGCGGTTAATGAAAAACTGTTTTTT.

This clonotype was found a few times. The genes are TRBV6-5 and TRBJ2-5; 7 positions agree with TRBD1. With 2 bases clipped from V and 0 bases from J, the junction kept 12 bases outside the gene matches. Germline lookup yields CDR1 MNHEY and CDR2 SVGAGI. The CDR3 runs to 18 residues. The CDR3 DNA reads TGTGCCAGCAGTTACCGCCCAAGAGGGGGCGGACACCAAGAGACCCAGTACTTC. Translation gives CASSYRPRGGGHQETQYF.

This clonotype showed up many times. The V and J genes are TRBV20-1 and TRBJ2-5; the D gene is possibly TRBD2 (6 bases). The CDR3 is made up of 14 amino acids. Trimming cost V 6 bases and J 5 bases, with 19 bases left between them. Germline-derived CDR1 and CDR2 are DFQATT and SNEGSKA (reference sequence). CDR3 in DNA: TGCAGTGCCCCGGGCCACGGGAGAGGGGAGACCCAGTACTTC. Amino acid sequence: CSAPGHGRGETQYF.

The CDR3 sequence: CASSQEGEGFSKNIQYF. As DNA, the CDR3 is TGTGCCAGCAGCCAAGAGGGCGAGGGGTTTTCCAAAAACATTCAGTACTTC. This chain connects TRBV3-1 to TRBJ2-4, with D possibly called TRBD1 or TRBD2 (5 bases each). CDR1 and CDR2 from the germline V gene are LGHDT and YNNKEL (reference sequence). V lost 0 bases, J lost 2 bases, and 14 bases lay in between. The CDR3 totals 17 residues. Full variable domain (rest looked up from reference TRBV3-1 and TRBJ2-4): DTAVSQTPKYLVTQMGNDKSIKCEQNLGHDTMYWYKQDSKKFLKIMFSYNNKELIINETVPNRFSPKSPDKAHLNLHINSLELGDSAVYFCASSQEGEGFSKNIQYFGAGTRLSVL.

This clonotype was observed at least ten times. The chain couples TRBV28 to TRBJ2-7; 8 bases are a match to TRBD2. V lost 8 bases, J lost 3 bases, and 12 bases stayed unmatched. The CDR3 extends over 15 amino acids. Germline lookup yields CDR1 MDHEN and CDR2 SYDVKM. CDR3: CASLEASGLYYEQYF. DNA of the CDR3: TGTGCCAGCCTGGAGGCTAGCGGGCTTTACTACGAGCAGTACTTC.

This clonotype was observed at least ten times. The chain links TRBV6-1 to TRBJ1-6; the D is unclear. Trimming took off 3 bases at V and 0 bases at J, with 6 bases between the two ends. Germline CDR1 and CDR2: MNHNS and SASEGT. CDR3 length: 15 residues. In DNA, the CDR3 is TGTGCCAGCAGTGATCGGAGCTCCTATAATTCACCCCTCCACTTT. It is translated as CASSDRSSYNSPLHF.

This clonotype was seen at least ten times. The chain employs TRBV7-9 and TRBJ1-5; D is uncertain. The germline gives CDR1 SEHNR, CDR2 FQNEAQ (reference sequence). The CDR3 totals 16 residues. Trimming stripped 5 bases from V and 3 bases from J, with 17 bases between. The CDR3 DNA reads as TGTGCCAGCAGCCCCCCGACGAGGGCCCTCAATCAGCCCCAGCATTTT. Its protein is CASSPPTRALNQPQHF.

The table lists this clonotype with many counts. The rearrangement uses TRBV12-3 or TRBV12-4 and TRBJ2-1, with 11 bases aligning to TRBD2. V lost 5 bases and J lost 10; bases outside the gene matches: 13. This CDR3 is 16 amino acids long. This CDR3 reads CASSAELAGVSSEQFF. DNA of the CDR3: TGTGCCAGCAGTGCCGAACTAGCGGGAGTGTCGAGCGAGCAGTTCTTC.

In its sample, this clonotype was seen many times. J is TRBJ1-1 and V is TRBV18; the match to TRBD1 covers 7 bases. Trimming took 5 bases from V and 6 from J; bases not matched to a gene: 9. The CDR3 has 14 residues. Germline-derived CDR1 and CDR2 are KGHSH and LQKENI. The CDR3 nucleotides are TGTGCCAGCTCAACTGACAGGGAATTGGCTGAAGCTTTCTTT. This translates into CASSTDRELAEAFF.

This clonotype was seen a few times. V gene TRBV30 combines with J gene TRBJ2-3, with TRBD1 matching over 10 bases. The CDR3 consists of 16 residues. Trimming removed 7 bases from V and 1 base from J; junction bases left unmatched: 11. Germline V gives CDR1 GTSNPN, CDR2 SVGIG (reference sequence). DNA for the CDR3: TGTGCCTCGACAGGGGGCGCGAGATCCGGCACAGATACGCAGTATTTT. As protein: CASTGGARSGTDTQYF.

The sample holds a few counts of this clonotype. CDR3 sequence: CASSFGDTNTGELFF. CDR3 nucleotide sequence: TGCGCCAGCAGCTTTGGAGATACGAACACCGGGGAGCTGTTTTTT. The V gene is TRBV5-1, the J gene TRBJ2-2; no firm D call. The germline V gene has CDR1 SGHRS and CDR2 YFSETQ. V lost 2 bases and J lost 0, with 8 bases in between. The length of the CDR3 is 15 residues.

This clonotype has a count of ten or more. Written as DNA, the CDR3 is TGCAGTGCTAGAGACGGCTGGACTAGCGGGAGGAGTCCCTACGAGCAGTACTTC. It codes for CSARDGWTSGRSPYEQYF. The chain recombines TRBV20-1 with TRBJ2-7; 14 bases align to TRBD2. CDR1 is DFQATT, CDR2 SNEGSKA, per germline (reference sequence). The CDR3 spans 18 residues. J gave up 2 bases and V 0 bases, and 9 bases lay outside the gene matches.

This clonotype was observed many times. The rearrangement uses TRBV5-6 and TRBJ2-5, with D perhaps TRBD2 (6 bases). This CDR3 spans 16 amino acids. Germline values: CDR1 SGHDT, CDR2 YYEEEE. Trimming left V 6 bases short and J 1 base short, with 19 bases between. CDR3 DNA sequence: TGTGCCAGCAACCTCCGGGGGAGACGGGCCCAAGAGACCCAGTACTTC. Its translation: CASNLRGRRAQETQYF.

This clonotype has a count of ten or more. The chain joins TRBV7-2 to TRBJ2-7; 7 nucleotides match TRBD2. The V gene's germline CDR1 is SGHTA and CDR2 FQGNSA. Germline trimming cut 7 bases from V and 3 bases from J; bases unmatched to any gene: 6. The CDR3 runs 13 residues. CDR3 loop: CASKRGGGYEQYF. In nucleotides, the CDR3 is TGTGCCAGCAAGCGCGGCGGGGGCTACGAGCAGTACTTC.

This clonotype was detected a few times. The chain links TRBV15 to TRBJ2-2; a possible D gene is TRBD2 (6 bases). Germline values: CDR1 LNHNV, CDR2 YYDKDF (reference sequence). There are 15 residues in the CDR3. V was trimmed by 0 bases and J by 6 bases, leaving 11 bases between them. The CDR3 sequence is CATSRDQGEAGELFF. The CDR3 DNA is TGTGCCACCAGCAGAGATCAAGGGGAGGCCGGGGAGCTGTTTTTT.

This clonotype was counted only a few times. This chain connects TRBV20-1 to TRBJ2-3; D might be TRBD2 (5 bases). This CDR3 comprises 13 residues. V lost 6 bases, J lost 2 bases, and 12 bases lay in between. Germline values: CDR1 DFQATT, CDR2 SNEGSKA (reference sequence). The CDR3 DNA follows: TGCAGTGCCATTGACTATTTCACAGATACGCAGTATTTT. Residues: CSAIDYFTDTQYF.

V and J are TRBV9 and TRBJ2-2; the match to TRBD2 covers 8 bases. Germline assignment: CDR1 SGDLS and CDR2 YYNGEE. The CDR3 totals 18 residues. After removal of 0 bases from V and 4 bases from J, the junction contained 11 bases not matched to a gene. CDR3: CASSVVGTSREGTGELFF. CDR3 in DNA: TGTGCCAGCAGCGTAGTCGGAACTAGTCGGGAGGGCACCGGGGAGCTGTTTTTT.

This clonotype was seen repeatedly, ten times or more. V usage is TRBV2 and J usage is TRBJ1-2; 7 nucleotides align to TRBD1. Unmatched junction bases numbered 4, after V lost 7 bases and J lost 8 bases. CDR1 and CDR2 (germline): SNHLY, FYNNEI. The CDR3 contains 11 residues. CDR3 protein: CASNRGVGYTF. CDR3 in DNA: TGTGCCAGCAACAGGGGAGTCGGCTACACCTTC.

This clonotype has ten or more counts. The CDR3 sequence is CASSVGTRDTQYF. The CDR3 nucleotides read TGTGCCAGCAGTGTAGGGACTAGGGATACGCAGTATTTT. V is TRBV28 and J is TRBJ2-3; 8 nucleotides match TRBD2. This CDR3 has 13 residues. V trimming: 5 bases; J trimming: 6 bases; junction bases outside the gene matches: 4. Germline CDR1 reads MDHEN; CDR2 reads SYDVKM. Full variable domain (outside the CDR3, taken from reference TRBV28 and TRBJ2-3): DVKVTQSSRYLVKRTGEKVFLECVQDMDHENMFWYRQDPGLGLRLIYFSYDVKMKEKGDIPEGYSVSREKKERFSLILESASTNQTSMYLCASSVGTRDTQYFGPGTRLTVL.

In this sample, this clonotype turned up many times. The rearrangement links TRBV18 to TRBJ2-1; 9 bases line up with TRBD2. After removal of 3 bases from V and 8 bases from J, the junction contained 11 bases not matched to a gene. Germline values: CDR1 KGHSH, CDR2 LQKENI. This CDR3 comprises 16 residues. CDR3 sequence: CASSPKTSGGGDEQFF. In DNA, the CDR3 is TGTGCCAGCTCACCCAAGACTAGCGGAGGGGGGGATGAGCAGTTCTTC.

This clonotype was detected a few times. The chain recombines TRBV15 with TRBJ1-4, with D possibly matching TRBD1 (5 bases). Germline V gene sequence: CDR1 LNHNV, CDR2 YYDKDF (reference sequence). The V end lost 2 bases, the J end lost 1 base, and 20 bases lay between the germline ends. The CDR3 length is 19 residues. CDR3 bases: TGTGCCACCAGCAGACTCGGGGGGGTGGGTCTCGGAACTAATGAAAAACTGTTTTTT. Protein sequence: CATSRLGGVGLGTNEKLFF.

In its sample, this clonotype was seen many times. The V and J genes are TRBV6-6 and TRBJ1-1; D might be TRBD1 (5 bases). With 0 bases removed from V and 7 bases from J, the gap between germline ends came to 12 bases. Germline-derived CDR1 and CDR2 are MNHNY and SVGAGI (reference sequence). The CDR3 extends over 14 amino acids. The CDR3: CASSYSGRGHEAFF. The CDR3 coding sequence is TGTGCCAGCAGTTACTCAGGGAGGGGCCATGAAGCTTTCTTT.

The sample holds a few counts of this clonotype. This sequence may be a read error, since a much larger clone differs from it by one base. The V gene is TRBV3-1, the J gene TRBJ2-7, with 7 bases that match TRBD2. Germline V gene lookup returns CDR1 LGHDT and CDR2 YNNKEL (reference sequence). The CDR3 consists of 15 residues. The CDR3 sequence is CASSQVWRGSYEQCF. CDR3 in DNA: TGTGCCAGCAGCCAAGTGTGGCGGGGGTCCTACGAGCAGTGCTTC.

This chain uses TRBV9 with TRBJ2-3; perhaps TRBD2 as D (5 bases). Trimming shortened V by 4 bases and J by 9 bases, and 12 bases separated the two germline ends. Germline V gene data show CDR1 as SGDLS and CDR2 as YYNGEE. The CDR3 loop spans 12 amino acids. CDR3 region: CASSTTMGTQYF. The CDR3 nucleotides are TGTGCCAGCAGCACGACTATGGGGACGCAGTATTTT.